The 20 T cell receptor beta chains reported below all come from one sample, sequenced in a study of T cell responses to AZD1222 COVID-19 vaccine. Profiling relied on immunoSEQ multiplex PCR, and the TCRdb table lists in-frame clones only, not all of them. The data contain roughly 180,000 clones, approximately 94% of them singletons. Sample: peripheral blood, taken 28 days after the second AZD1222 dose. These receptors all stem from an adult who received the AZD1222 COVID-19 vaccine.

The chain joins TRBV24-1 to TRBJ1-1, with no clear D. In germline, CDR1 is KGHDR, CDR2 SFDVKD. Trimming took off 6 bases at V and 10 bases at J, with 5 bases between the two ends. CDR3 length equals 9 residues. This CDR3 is CATSLGAFF. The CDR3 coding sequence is TGTGCCACCAGTTTGGGAGCTTTCTTT.

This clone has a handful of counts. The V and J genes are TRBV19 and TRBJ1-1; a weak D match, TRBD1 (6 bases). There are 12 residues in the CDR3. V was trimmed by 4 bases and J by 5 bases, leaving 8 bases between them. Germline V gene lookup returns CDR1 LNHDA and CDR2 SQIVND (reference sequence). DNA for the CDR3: TGTGCCAGTAGTAAAAGGGGGACTGAAGCTTTCTTT. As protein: CASSKRGTEAFF.

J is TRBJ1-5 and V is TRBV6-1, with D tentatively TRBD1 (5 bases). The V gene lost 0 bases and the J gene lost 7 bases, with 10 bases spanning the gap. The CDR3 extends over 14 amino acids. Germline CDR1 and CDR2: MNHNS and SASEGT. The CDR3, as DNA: TGTGCCAGCAGTGAAGCAGGGGCTGAACAGCCCCAGCATTTT. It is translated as CASSEAGAEQPQHF.

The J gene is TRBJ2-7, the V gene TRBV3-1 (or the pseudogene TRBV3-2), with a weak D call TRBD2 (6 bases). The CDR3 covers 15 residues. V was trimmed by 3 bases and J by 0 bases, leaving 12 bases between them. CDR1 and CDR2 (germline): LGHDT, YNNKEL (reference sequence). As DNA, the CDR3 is TGTGCCAGCAGCCAGCCGGCGGGGCCCTCCTACGAGCAGTACTTC. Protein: CASSQPAGPSYEQYF.

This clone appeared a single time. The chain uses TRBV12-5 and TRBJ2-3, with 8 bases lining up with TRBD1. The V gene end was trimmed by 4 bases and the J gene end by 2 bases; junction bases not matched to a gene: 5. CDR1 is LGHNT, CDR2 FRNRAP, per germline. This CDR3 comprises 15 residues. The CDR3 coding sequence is TGTGCTAGTGGTTCGCGGGACAGGTTCACAGATACGCAGTATTTT. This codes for CASGSRDRFTDTQYF.

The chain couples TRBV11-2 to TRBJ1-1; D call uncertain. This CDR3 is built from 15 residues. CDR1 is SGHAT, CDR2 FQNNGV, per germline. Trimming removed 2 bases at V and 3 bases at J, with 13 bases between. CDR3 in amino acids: CASSLKSRRDTEAFF. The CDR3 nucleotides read TGTGCCAGCAGCTTAAAATCACGTCGGGACACTGAAGCTTTCTTT. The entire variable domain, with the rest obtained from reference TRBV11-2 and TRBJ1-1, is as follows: EAGVAQSPRYKIIEKRQSVAFWCNPISGHATLYWYQQILGQGPKLLIQFQNNGVVDDSQLPKDRFSAERLKGVDSTLKIQPAKLEDSAVYLCASSLKSRRDTEAFFGQGTRLTVV.

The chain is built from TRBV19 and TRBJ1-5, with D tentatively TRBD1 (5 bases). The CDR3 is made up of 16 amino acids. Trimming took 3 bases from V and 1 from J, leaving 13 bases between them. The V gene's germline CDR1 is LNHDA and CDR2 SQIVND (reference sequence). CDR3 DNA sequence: TGTGCCAGTAGTATGGGGACCGTCCTAAGCAATCAGCCCCAGCATTTT. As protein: CASSMGTVLSNQPQHF.

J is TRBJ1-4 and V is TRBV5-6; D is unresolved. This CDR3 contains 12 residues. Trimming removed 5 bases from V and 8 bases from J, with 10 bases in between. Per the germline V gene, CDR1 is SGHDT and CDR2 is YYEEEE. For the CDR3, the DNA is TGTGCCAGCAGTCCGGGAGGGGAAAAACTGTTTTTT. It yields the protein CASSPGGEKLFF.

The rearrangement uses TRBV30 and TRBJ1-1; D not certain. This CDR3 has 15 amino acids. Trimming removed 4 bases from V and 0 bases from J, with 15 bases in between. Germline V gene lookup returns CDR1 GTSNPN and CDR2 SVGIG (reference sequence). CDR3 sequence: CAWNPGLGMNTEAFF. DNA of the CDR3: TGTGCCTGGAATCCCGGCTTAGGGATGAACACTGAAGCTTTCTTT. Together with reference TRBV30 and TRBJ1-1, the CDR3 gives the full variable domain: SQTIHQWPATLVQPVGSPLSLECTVEGTSNPNLYWYRQAAGRGLQLLFYSVGIGQISSEVPQNLSASRPQDRQFILSSKKLLLSDSGFYLCAWNPGLGMNTEAFFGQGTRLTVV.

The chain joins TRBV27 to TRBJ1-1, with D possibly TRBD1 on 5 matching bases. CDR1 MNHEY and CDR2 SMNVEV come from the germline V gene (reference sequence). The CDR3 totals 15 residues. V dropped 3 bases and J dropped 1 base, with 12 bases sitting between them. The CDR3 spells CASSLGGAPNTEAFF. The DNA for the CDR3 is TGTGCCAGCAGTTTGGGTGGGGCCCCGAACACTGAAGCTTTCTTT.

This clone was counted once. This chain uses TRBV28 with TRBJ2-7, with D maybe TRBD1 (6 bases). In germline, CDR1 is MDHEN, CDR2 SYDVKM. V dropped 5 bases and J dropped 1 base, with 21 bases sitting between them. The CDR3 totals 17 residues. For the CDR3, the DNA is TGTGCCAGCAGTCCATCAGGGGTTCTCGCTTTTTCCTACGAGCAGTACTTC. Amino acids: CASSPSGVLAFSYEQYF.

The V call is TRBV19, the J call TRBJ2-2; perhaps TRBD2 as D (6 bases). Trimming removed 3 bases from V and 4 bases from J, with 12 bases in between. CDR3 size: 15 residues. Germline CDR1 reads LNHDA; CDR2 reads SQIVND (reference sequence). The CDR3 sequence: CASSIPAGSTGELFF. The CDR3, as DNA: TGTGCCAGTAGTATTCCCGCGGGGAGCACCGGGGAGCTGTTTTTT.

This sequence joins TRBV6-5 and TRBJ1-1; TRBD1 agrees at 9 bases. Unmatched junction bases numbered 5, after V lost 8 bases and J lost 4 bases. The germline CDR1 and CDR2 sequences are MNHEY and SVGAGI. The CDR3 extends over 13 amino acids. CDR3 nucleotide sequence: TGTGCCAGCCGGCCGGACAGGGGCACTGAAGCTTTCTTT. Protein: CASRPDRGTEAFF.

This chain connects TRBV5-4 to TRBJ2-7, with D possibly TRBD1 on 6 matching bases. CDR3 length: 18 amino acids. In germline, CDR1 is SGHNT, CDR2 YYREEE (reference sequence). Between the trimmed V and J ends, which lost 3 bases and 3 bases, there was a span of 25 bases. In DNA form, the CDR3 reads TGTGCCAGCAGCTCTCGGCCCTCGGGCCCAGGGGCTGGCTACGAGCAGTACTTC. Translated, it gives CASSSRPSGPGAGYEQYF.

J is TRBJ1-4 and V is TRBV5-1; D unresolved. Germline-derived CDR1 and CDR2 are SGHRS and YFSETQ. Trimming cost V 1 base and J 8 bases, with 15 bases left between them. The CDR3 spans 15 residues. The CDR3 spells CASSLSQSTREKLFF. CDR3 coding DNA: TGCGCCAGCAGCTTGTCACAGTCCACGCGGGAAAAACTGTTTTTT. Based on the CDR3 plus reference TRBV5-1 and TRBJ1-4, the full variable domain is KAGVTQTPRYLIKTRGQQVTLSCSPISGHRSVSWYQQTPGQGLQFLFEYFSETQRNKGNFPGRFSGRQFSNSRSEMNVSTLELGDSALYLCASSLSQSTREKLFFGSGTQLSVL.

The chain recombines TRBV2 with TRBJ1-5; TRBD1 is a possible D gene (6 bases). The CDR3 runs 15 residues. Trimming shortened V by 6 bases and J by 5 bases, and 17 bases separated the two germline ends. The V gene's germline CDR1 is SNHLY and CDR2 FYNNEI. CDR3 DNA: TGTGCCAGCAGGCGGGACAACCAAAATTATCAGCCCCAGCATTTT. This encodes CASRRDNQNYQPQHF.

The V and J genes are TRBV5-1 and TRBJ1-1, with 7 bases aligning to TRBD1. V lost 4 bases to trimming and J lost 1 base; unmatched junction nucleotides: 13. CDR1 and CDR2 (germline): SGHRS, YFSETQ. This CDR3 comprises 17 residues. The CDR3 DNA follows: TGCGCCAGCAGCCTGCTTGGGGCGGGACAGACGAACACTGAAGCTTTCTTT. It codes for CASSLLGAGQTNTEAFF. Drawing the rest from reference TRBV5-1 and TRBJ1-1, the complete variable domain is KAGVTQTPRYLIKTRGQQVTLSCSPISGHRSVSWYQQTPGQGLQFLFEYFSETQRNKGNFPGRFSGRQFSNSRSEMNVSTLELGDSALYLCASSLLGAGQTNTEAFFGQGTRLTVV.

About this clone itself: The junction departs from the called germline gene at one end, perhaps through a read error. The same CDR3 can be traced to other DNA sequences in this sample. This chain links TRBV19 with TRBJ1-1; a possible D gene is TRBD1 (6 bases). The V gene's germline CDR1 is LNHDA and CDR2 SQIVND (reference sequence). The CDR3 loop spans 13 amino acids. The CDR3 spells CASSFTGNTEAFF. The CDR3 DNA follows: TGTGCCAGTAGTTTTACAGGGAACACCGAAGCTTTCTTT.

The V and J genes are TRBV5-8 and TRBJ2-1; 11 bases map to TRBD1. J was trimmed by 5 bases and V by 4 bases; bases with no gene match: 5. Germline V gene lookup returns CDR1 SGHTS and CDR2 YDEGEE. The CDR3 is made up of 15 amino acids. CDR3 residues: CASSPDRGRDNEQFF. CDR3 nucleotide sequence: TGTGCCAGCAGCCCGGACAGGGGGCGGGACAATGAGCAGTTCTTC.

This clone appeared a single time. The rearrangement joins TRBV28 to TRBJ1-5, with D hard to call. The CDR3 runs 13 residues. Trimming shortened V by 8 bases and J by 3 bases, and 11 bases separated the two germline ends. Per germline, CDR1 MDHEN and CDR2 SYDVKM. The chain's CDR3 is CASHRENNQPQHF. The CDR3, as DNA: TGTGCCAGCCATCGGGAGAACAATCAGCCCCAGCATTTT.